These 23 T cell receptor beta chains originate from one sample sequenced in a study of blood T cells in healthy people across ages. Primed by a sample-barcoded 5' primer and a J-beta primer mix, a second PCR proceeded for 7 to 11 cycles. MiXCR was run by TCRdb on the 5' RACE reads, yielding one entry per CDR3 protein. The profile shows approximately 1.5 million distinct CDR3 sequences, roughly 32% of them singletons. The sample was blood. The receptors derive from a woman aged 25 to 39 in good health.

Remarks on this clonotype: A read error may produce the germline difference seen at one junction end. This chain links TRBV14 with TRBJ1-6; no definite D call. This CDR3 spans 15 amino acids. The germline CDR1 and CDR2 sequences are SGHDN and FVKESK. The CDR3 region has the DNA TGTGCCAGCAGCCAAATGAACAGTTATAATTCACCCCTCCACTTC. Protein product: CASSQMNSYNSPLHF.

V gene TRBV27 combines with J gene TRBJ2-5, with a tentative D call TRBD1 (6 bases). Trimming stripped 10 bases from V and 2 bases from J, with 14 bases between. This CDR3 region has 13 residues. CDR1 MNHEY and CDR2 SMNVEV come from the germline V gene (reference sequence). CDR3: CATGPTGQETQYF. CDR3 coding DNA: TGTGCCACAGGACCGACAGGTCAAGAGACCCAGTACTTC.

This clonotype came up a few times. The chain couples TRBV30 to TRBJ2-7, with TRBD1 as a possible D gene (5 bases). This CDR3 contains 12 residues. V was trimmed by 4 bases and J by 3 bases, leaving 10 bases between them. The germline V gene has CDR1 GTSNPN and CDR2 SVGIG (reference sequence). Written as DNA, the CDR3 is TGTGCCTGGAACCATAGGGGCTACGAGCAGTACTTC. This gives the protein CAWNHRGYEQYF.

The chain is built from TRBV20-1 and TRBJ2-3; 8 positions agree with TRBD2. The J segment lost 4 bases and the V segment lost 5 bases, leaving 11 bases of the junction unmatched. The length of the CDR3 is 15 residues. Germline values: CDR1 DFQATT, CDR2 SNEGSKA (reference sequence). For the CDR3, the DNA is TGCAGTGCTCGTGGGTACGGGGGGGGCGCAGATACGCAGTATTTT. Protein sequence: CSARGYGGGADTQYF.

This sequence joins TRBV5-1 and TRBJ1-3; D gene unclear. The CDR3 has 18 residues. V lost 1 base to trimming and J lost 0 bases, with 17 bases between them. Germline V gene sequence: CDR1 SGHRS, CDR2 YFSETQ. Here the CDR3 DNA reads TGCGCCAGCAGCTTGCACGCCCAGACCTTACTCTCTGGAAACACCATATATTTT. As protein: CASSLHAQTLLSGNTIYF.

This clonotype has only a few counts. V gene TRBV7-2 combines with J gene TRBJ2-1; D unresolved. This CDR3 has 13 residues. CDR1 is SGHTA and CDR2 is FQGNSA in the germline V gene. Trimming shortened V by 1 base and J by 6 bases, and 7 bases separated the two germline ends. The CDR3 DNA reads as TGTGCCAGCAGCTTAGTTGTCTCCAATGAGCAGTTCTTC. Its translation is CASSLVVSNEQFF.

V is TRBV20-1 and J is TRBJ2-1, with 9 bases aligning to TRBD2. CDR1 and CDR2 (germline): DFQATT, SNEGSKA (reference sequence). The CDR3 consists of 19 residues. V gave up 3 bases and J gave up 0 bases; unmatched junction bases: 15. The CDR3 here is CSARSSVSGGRNSYNEQFF. CDR3 bases: TGCAGTGCTAGGTCCTCCGTGAGCGGGGGGCGCAACTCCTACAATGAGCAGTTCTTC.

A note on this clonotype: A read error may produce the germline difference seen at one junction end. The V gene is TRBV20-1, the J gene TRBJ2-1, with 10 bases aligning to TRBD2. CDR3 size: 15 residues. Germline CDR1 reads DFQATT; CDR2 reads SNEGSKA (reference sequence). The CDR3 loop is CSARDPSGGGETQFF. The CDR3 DNA reads TGCAGCGCTAGAGACCCTAGCGGGGGAGGAGAGACCCAGTTCTTC.

A remark on this clonotype: One end of the junction fails to match germline, which may point to a read error. This chain uses TRBV3-1 with TRBJ2-5; D is tentatively TRBD1 or TRBD2 (5 bases each). Germline V lookup: CDR1 LGHDT, CDR2 YNNKEL (reference sequence). This CDR3 contains 14 residues. The CDR3 loop is CASSPGQSQETRYF. For the CDR3, the DNA is TGTGCCAGCAGCCCGGGGCAGTCACAAGAGACCCGGTACTTC.

This chain links TRBV6-2 or TRBV6-3 with TRBJ2-2, with D perhaps matching TRBD1 (5 bases). With 6 bases removed from V and 5 bases from J, the gap between germline ends came to 13 bases. The germline V gene has CDR1 MNHEY and CDR2 SVGEGT. This CDR3 contains 14 residues. CDR3 protein: CASSFQTVTGELFF. CDR3 DNA: TGTGCCAGCAGCTTCCAGACAGTGACCGGGGAGCTGTTTTTT.

The rearrangement uses TRBV4-1 and TRBJ2-5; 12 positions match TRBD2. Germline CDR1 reads MGHRA; CDR2 reads YSYEKL. The ends lost 0 bases at V and 3 bases at J; junction bases unmatched: 5. The CDR3 contains 17 residues. CDR3 residues: CASSQEYRLAGEETQYF. Here the CDR3 DNA reads TGCGCCAGCAGCCAAGAGTATCGACTAGCGGGAGAAGAGACCCAGTACTTC.

J is TRBJ1-1 and V is TRBV29-1, with D uncertain. The CDR3 is 11 residues long. V was pared by 7 bases and J by 1 base, with 7 bases between. In germline, CDR1 is SQVTM, CDR2 ANQGSEA. The CDR3 DNA reads TGCAGCGCCCAGAGGAACACTGAAGCTTTCTTT. Translated: CSAQRNTEAFF.

The CDR3 is CASSQFSYNEQFF. The CDR3 DNA follows: TGTGCCAGTTCTCAATTCTCCTACAATGAGCAGTTCTTC. V is TRBV27 and J is TRBJ2-1; no reliable D call. The CDR3 is 13 amino acids. V dropped 9 bases and J dropped 0 bases, with 9 bases sitting between them. CDR1 MNHEY and CDR2 SMNVEV come from the germline V gene (reference sequence).

This clonotype was detected a few times. CDR3 in amino acids: CASSLVSGDMTQKLFF. CDR3 bases: TGCGCCAGCAGCTTGGTGTCTGGGGACATGACACAAAAACTGTTTTTT. This chain links TRBV5-1 with TRBJ1-4; possibly TRBD1 for D (6 bases). The V gene lost 0 bases and the J gene lost 9 bases, with 18 bases spanning the gap. Germline CDR1 and CDR2: SGHRS and YFSETQ. The CDR3 consists of 16 residues.

The rearrangement joins TRBV10-3 to TRBJ2-7; no firm D call. Between the trimmed V and J ends, which lost 10 bases and 1 base, there was a span of 23 bases. CDR1 is ENHRY and CDR2 is SYGVKD in the germline V gene. The CDR3 is made up of 16 amino acids. The DNA for the CDR3 is TGTGCCAAACCGAATTTGACCGGTCCACGATCCTACGAGCAGTACTTC. Translation: CAKPNLTGPRSYEQYF.

This clonotype was found a few times. The rearrangement uses TRBV27 and TRBJ2-5; possible D gene TRBD1, 6 bases. The J call is in doubt because the DNA end fits TRBJ2-7 better. The germline V gene has CDR1 MNHEY and CDR2 SMNVEV (reference sequence). This CDR3 comprises 13 residues. Written as DNA, the CDR3 is TGTGCCAGTTCCCGGACAGCCGACTACGAGCAGTACTTC. Protein sequence: CASSRTADYEQYF.

The chain links TRBV24-1 to TRBJ1-1; 11 bases are a match to TRBD1. CDR1 is KGHDR, CDR2 SFDVKD, per germline. The CDR3 is 15 residues long. After removal of 4 bases from V and 3 bases from J, the junction contained 3 bases not matched to a gene. CDR3 amino acids: CATSDGTGGYTEAFF. The CDR3 DNA follows: TGTGCCACCAGTGACGGGACAGGGGGATACACTGAAGCTTTCTTT.

The chain recombines TRBV6-1 with TRBJ2-1; no clear D. Trimming pared 4 bases from V and 0 bases from J, leaving 10 bases between. The CDR3 loop spans 15 amino acids. Germline V gene data show CDR1 as MNHNS and CDR2 as SASEGT. CDR3: CASSGDFSSYNEQFF. CDR3 DNA sequence: TGTGCCAGCAGTGGAGACTTCTCCTCCTACAATGAGCAGTTCTTC.

The genes are TRBV4-1 and TRBJ2-7; D uncertain. With 0 bases removed from V and 2 bases from J, the gap between germline ends came to 8 bases. The germline CDR1 and CDR2 sequences are MGHRA and YSYEKL. The CDR3 loop spans 14 amino acids. As DNA, the CDR3 is TGCGCCAGCAGCCAAGATTCGACCCCCTACGAGCAGTACTTC. Translated: CASSQDSTPYEQYF.

This clonotype showed up just a few times. The chain recombines TRBV11-2 with TRBJ2-5; 12 bases fit TRBD1. Germline lookup yields CDR1 SGHAT and CDR2 FQNNGV. The CDR3 is 16 residues long. Unmatched junction bases numbered 7, after V lost 3 bases and J lost 5 bases. The CDR3 DNA reads as TGTGCCAGCAGCTTGGGGGACAGGGGGCGTGGGGAGACCCAGTACTTC. This translates into CASSLGDRGRGETQYF.

As for this clonotype: The CDR3 end shows no conserved phenylalanine or tryptophan, and so a read error is likely. V gene TRBV9 combines with J gene TRBJ2-3; D is unresolved. The germline gives CDR1 SGDLS, CDR2 YYNGEE. CDR3 length: 13 residues. V lost 0 bases and J lost 5, with 7 bases in between. The CDR3 nucleotides are TGTGCCAGCAGCGTAGTACCGAAAGATACGCAGTATGTT. This translates into CASSVVPKDTQYV.

This clonotype has more than one count but fewer than ten. The V call is TRBV29-1, the J call TRBJ1-2; D unresolved. Trimming shortened V by 7 bases and J by 5 bases, and 11 bases separated the two germline ends. This CDR3 is built from 11 residues. Germline-derived CDR1 and CDR2 are SQVTM and ANQGSEA. CDR3 coding DNA: TGCAGCGCCGAAAGGACTTATGGCTACACCTTC. It specifies CSAERTYGYTF.

The rearrangement joins TRBV28 to TRBJ2-2; D perhaps matches TRBD2 (5 bases). The germline gives CDR1 MDHEN, CDR2 SYDVKM. The CDR3 extends over 17 amino acids. V lost 1 base and J lost 4, with 16 bases in between. The CDR3 spells CASSLLEPSGRTGELFF. The CDR3 DNA reads TGTGCCAGCAGTTTATTGGAGCCAAGCGGTCGCACCGGGGAGCTGTTTTTT.